The TCR beta chain described here comes from a study of patients and donors after allogeneic stem cell transplantation. Via MiXCR, TCRdb re-called the RT-PCR reads, giving one row per CDR3 protein. The table has some 92,000 distinct CDR3 sequences, roughly 43% seen once. V was clipped by 6 bases and J by 6 bases; unmatched bases: 11. CDR1 is MDHEN and CDR2 is SYDVKM in the germline V gene. The CDR3 covers 15 residues. The V gene is TRBV28, the J gene TRBJ1-2, with 9 bases lining up with TRBD1. The receptor was isolated from a human donor who was either an allogeneic HSCT recipient or a stem cell or donor lymphocyte infusion donor (not recorded which). It is not recorded whose cells these are; they may come from a transplant donor. The sequenced material came from blood, either unsorted or a sorted T cell fraction (not recorded which). CDR3 nucleotides: TGTGCCAGCAGCCTATCCCCGGGACAGGGAAATGGCTACACCTTC. It encodes CASSLSPGQGNGYTF.